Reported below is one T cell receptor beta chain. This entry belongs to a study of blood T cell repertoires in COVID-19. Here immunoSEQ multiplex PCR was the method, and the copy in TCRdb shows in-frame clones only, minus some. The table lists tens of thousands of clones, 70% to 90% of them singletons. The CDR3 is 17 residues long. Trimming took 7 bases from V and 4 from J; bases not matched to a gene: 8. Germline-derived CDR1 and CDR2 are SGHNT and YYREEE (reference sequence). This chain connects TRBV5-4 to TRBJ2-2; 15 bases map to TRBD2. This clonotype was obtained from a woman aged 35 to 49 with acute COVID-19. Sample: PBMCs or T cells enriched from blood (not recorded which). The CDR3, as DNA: TGTGCCAGCCGGACTAGCGGGGGGGCTTTGGTCACCGGGGAGCTGTTTTTT. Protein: CASRTSGGALVTGELFF.